This paragraph reports one T cell receptor beta chain. As yet, its antigen is unknown. Germline trimming cut 3 bases from V and 3 bases from J; bases unmatched to any gene: 4. Germline CDR1 reads SEHNR; CDR2 reads FQNEAQ (reference sequence). The CDR3 contains 15 residues. This entry is derived from a study of T cell responses to AZD1222 COVID-19 vaccine. Overall study: Doses given second, at about 4 or about 12 weeks, were pooled.

Libraries were prepared by immunoSEQ multiplex PCR; TCRdb keeps only in-frame clonotypes and omits some of them. The table has over 150,000 clones, 90% seen once. Overall study findings and caveats: Among AZD1222 vaccinees, only 5 to 7 were seropositive at baseline. Clonal diversity was possibly underestimated, and white British individuals and females predominated among donors.

Sequencing was performed on peripheral blood, taken on day 0 of AZD1222 vaccination. V gene TRBV7-9 combines with J gene TRBJ2-1; 8 nucleotides align to TRBD1. The receptor's source is an adult in good health. The CDR3 reads CASSFGQGLYNEQFF. The DNA for the CDR3 is TGTGCCAGCAGCTTCGGACAGGGCCTCTACAATGAGCAGTTCTTC.